This entry lists 30 T cell receptor beta chains sequenced from one sample in a study of blood T cell repertoires in COVID-19 (dated by TCRdb to 2019 to 2021). Library preparation used the immunoSEQ multiplex PCR assay. The clones in this table, taken by TCRdb from immuneACCESS, are in-frame only. Not every clone is retained; where verified, under half of the shortfall comes from an unresolved V gene, and the cause of the rest is unknown. The sample table shows some 240,000 clones, and 85% are seen once. 6.6% of the sample rests with the top ten. Sequencing was carried out using PBMCs or T cells enriched from blood (not recorded which). Every receptor here comes from a woman aged 45-59 years who had been exposed to COVID-19.

The rearrangement uses TRBV7-9 and TRBJ1-1; a weak D match, TRBD1 (5 bases). The CDR3 sequence is 15 residues long. V was pared by 1 base and J by 1 base, with 10 bases between. Germline CDR1 SEHNR, CDR2 FQNEAQ (reference sequence). Here the CDR3 reads CASSLEGNPNTEAFF. DNA for the CDR3: TGTGCCAGCAGCTTAGAGGGGAACCCGAACACTGAAGCTTTCTTT.

For the CDR3, the DNA is TGTGCCAGCAGTAAACAGGGAACCCGGGGTGAGCAGTACTTC. Translation: CASSKQGTRGEQYF. The V call is TRBV28, the J call TRBJ2-7, with TRBD1 as a possible D gene (6 bases). Per the germline V gene, CDR1 is MDHEN and CDR2 is SYDVKM. The CDR3 runs 14 residues. Trimming shortened V by 5 bases and J by 7 bases, and 18 bases separated the two germline ends.

This chain uses TRBV10-2 with TRBJ1-4, with D tentatively TRBD1 (6 bases). The germline V gene has CDR1 WSHSY and CDR2 SAAADI. The CDR3 runs to 17 residues. Trimming pared 4 bases from V and 3 bases from J, leaving 18 bases between. This chain's CDR3 is CASSGRDRRGPNEKLFF. In DNA form, the CDR3 reads TGCGCCAGCAGTGGCCGTGACAGGCGCGGACCTAATGAAAAACTGTTTTTT.

The chain employs TRBV29-1 and TRBJ1-1, with TRBD1 identical over 10 bases. Trimming removed 8 bases from V and 0 bases from J; junction bases left unmatched: 6. Germline V gene sequence: CDR1 SQVTM, CDR2 ANQGSEA. The CDR3 is made up of 14 amino acids. Here the CDR3 reads CSSRDRGMNTEAFF. DNA for the CDR3: TGCAGCTCCCGGGACAGGGGTATGAACACTGAAGCTTTCTTT.

The V gene is TRBV19, the J gene TRBJ1-5; no clear D gene. V lost 3 bases to trimming and J lost 3 bases, with 6 bases between them. The germline V gene has CDR1 LNHDA and CDR2 SQIVND (reference sequence). CDR3 length equals 13 residues. The CDR3 spells CASSIWPNQPQHF. CDR3 nucleotides: TGTGCCAGTAGTATCTGGCCCAATCAGCCCCAGCATTTT.

This chain uses TRBV18 with TRBJ2-1; D gene uncertain. From germline, CDR1 is KGHSH and CDR2 LQKENI. The V and J ends lost 3 bases and 1 base respectively, with 10 bases between them. The CDR3 spans 15 residues. The CDR3 sequence is CASSPSGPSYNEQFF. The CDR3 nucleotides are TGTGCCAGCTCACCTTCAGGCCCTTCCTACAATGAGCAGTTCTTC.

The gene calls are TRBV28 and TRBJ2-1; TRBD2 might be the D (6 bases). Trimming removed 3 bases from V and 10 bases from J, with 10 bases in between. This CDR3 is 12 amino acids long. Germline V gene lookup returns CDR1 MDHEN and CDR2 SYDVKM. The CDR3 DNA follows: TGTGCCAGCAGTTTTCCCCGGGGGGAGCAGTTCTTC. Protein sequence: CASSFPRGEQFF.

V and J are TRBV13 and TRBJ2-5, with D perhaps matching TRBD2 (6 bases). V gave up 5 bases and J gave up 2 bases, with 21 bases separating them. This CDR3 is 17 amino acids long. The germline gives CDR1 PRHDT, CDR2 FYEKMQ (reference sequence). The CDR3 loop is CASSPGGTAGFQETQYF. CDR3 DNA sequence: TGTGCCAGCAGCCCTGGGGGGACCGCCGGATTTCAAGAGACCCAGTACTTC.

This chain joins TRBV7-2 and TRBJ1-6; 9 bases fit TRBD1. This CDR3 has 18 residues. CDR1 and CDR2 (germline): SGHTA, FQGNSA. V shed 3 bases and J 3 bases; nucleotides not matched to a gene: 9. The DNA of the CDR3 is TGTGCCAGCAGCTTCGACCTGGGGGACAGGGTCTATAATTCACCCCTCCACTTT. Translation gives CASSFDLGDRVYNSPLHF.

Within the sample, this clone is medium-sized. The V call is TRBV6-5, the J call TRBJ2-1; D unresolved. The V gene lost 8 bases and the J gene lost 5 bases, with 4 bases spanning the gap. Germline V CDR1 and CDR2: MNHEY, SVGAGI. The CDR3 length is 10 residues. Here the CDR3 DNA reads TGTGCCAGCTCTGACAATGAGCAGTTCTTC. It specifies CASSDNEQFF.

The chain combines TRBV11-3 with TRBJ2-7; maybe TRBD2 (5 bases). This CDR3 contains 14 residues. V lost 2 bases to trimming and J lost 2 bases, with 10 bases between them. Germline loops: CDR1 SGHNT, CDR2 YENEEA. CDR3 sequence (DNA): TGTGCCAGCAGCTTAAGAAAGGAGGCCTACGAGCAGTACTTC. Translated: CASSLRKEAYEQYF.

The chain links TRBV21-1 to TRBJ1-6. TRBV21-1 counts as a pseudogene. The CDR3 is made up of 17 amino acids. CDR3 loop: CASRGTEESSYNSPLHF. As DNA, the CDR3 is TGTGCCAGCAGAGGGACTGAAGAGAGCTCCTATAATTCACCCCTCCACTTT.

This chain connects TRBV30 to TRBJ2-1; 15 bases match TRBD2. This CDR3 region has 17 residues. Germline V gene data show CDR1 as GTSNPN and CDR2 as SVGIG (reference sequence). J lost 3 bases, V lost 7 bases, and 10 bases had no gene match. The CDR3 sequence is CAFLAGTSGGRYNEQFF. The DNA of the CDR3 is TGTGCCTTTCTAGCCGGGACTAGCGGGGGGCGCTACAATGAGCAGTTCTTC.

The chain links TRBV7-9 to TRBJ1-1, with a weak D call TRBD1 (5 bases). CDR3 length: 13 residues. V was cut by 7 bases and J by 3 bases, with 12 bases left in between. CDR1 and CDR2 (germline): SEHNR, FQNEAQ (reference sequence). The CDR3 protein is CASNQGGDTEAFF. The CDR3, as DNA: TGTGCCAGCAACCAGGGAGGGGACACTGAAGCTTTCTTT. Looking up the rest from reference TRBV7-9 and TRBJ1-1 gives the full variable domain: DTGVSQNPRHKITKRGQNVTFRCDPISEHNRLYWYRQTLGQGPEFLTYFQNEAQLEKSRLLSDRFSAERPKGSFSTLEIQRTEQGDSAMYLCASNQGGDTEAFFGQGTRLTVV.

In regard to this clone: The same CDR3 also results from other DNA sequences found in this sample. The rearrangement uses TRBV20-1 and TRBJ1-1, with a weak D call TRBD1 (5 bases). Trimming pared 7 bases from V and 4 bases from J, leaving 10 bases between. The CDR3 runs to 11 residues. CDR1 and CDR2 (germline): DFQATT, SNEGSKA (reference sequence). CDR3 nucleotide sequence: TGCAGTGTTTCAAGGGGCACTGAAGCTTTCTTT. Its translation: CSVSRGTEAFF.

V usage is TRBV19 and J usage is TRBJ1-3; 7 positions match TRBD1. J lost 2 bases, V lost 5 bases, and 3 bases had no gene match. Looked up from germline, CDR1 is LNHDA and CDR2 is SQIVND (reference sequence). This CDR3 comprises 14 residues. The CDR3: CASSYGTAGNTIYF. The CDR3 DNA follows: TGTGCCAGTAGTTACGGGACAGCTGGAAACACCATATATTTT.

This chain connects TRBV30 to TRBJ2-2; 9 bases match TRBD1. The CDR3 is 15 amino acids. CDR1 GTSNPN and CDR2 SVGIG come from the germline V gene (reference sequence). After removal of 1 base from V and 6 bases from J, the junction contained 6 bases not matched to a gene. For the CDR3, the DNA is TGTGCCTGGAGTGGGGACAGGGCTCCCGCCGGGGAGCTGTTTTTT. Its translation: CAWSGDRAPAGELFF.

The chain joins TRBV19 to TRBJ1-2; TRBD1 agrees at 7 bases. The germline V gene encodes CDR1 LNHDA and CDR2 SQIVND (reference sequence). The J segment lost 3 bases and the V segment lost 8 bases, leaving 9 bases of the junction unmatched. This CDR3 is built from 14 residues. The chain's CDR3 is CASSTLQGYYGYTF. The CDR3, as DNA: TGTGCCAGTTCGACCCTACAGGGGTACTATGGCTACACCTTC.

A note on this clone: Germline is not matched at one junction end, which may reflect a read error. This chain links TRBV28 with TRBJ1-3; weak D call: TRBD1 (5 bases). The CDR3 sequence is 14 residues long. Germline loops: CDR1 MDHEN, CDR2 SYDVKM. CDR3: CASDGRGFGDTIYF. The CDR3 nucleotides read TGTGCCAGCGATGGGAGGGGCTTTGGAGACACCATATATTTT.

Only one count was recorded for this clone. In DNA form, the CDR3 reads TGTGCCAGCTCACCGACGCTGCAGGTTCTGGCCAAAAACATTCAGTACTTC. Its protein product is CASSPTLQVLAKNIQYF. The chain has TRBV18 and TRBJ2-4; D uncertain. V lost 3 bases, J lost 1 base, and 16 bases lay in between. Germline CDR1 reads KGHSH; CDR2 reads LQKENI. The CDR3 is 17 residues long.

V usage is TRBV10-3 and J usage is TRBJ1-1, with D uncertain. Per germline, CDR1 ENHRY and CDR2 SYGVKD. The V and J ends lost 11 bases and 2 bases respectively, with 15 bases between them. The CDR3 loop spans 13 amino acids. The CDR3 DNA is TGTGCCTCTACCCTTGGAGGAAACACTGAAGCTTTCTTT. It codes for CASTLGGNTEAFF.

In DNA, the CDR3 is TGTGCCAGCAGCCCAACGCCTACTGGGACTACCAAAAAGCAGTTCTTC. This encodes CASSPTPTGTTKKQFF. The chain has TRBV12-1 and TRBJ2-1; TRBD2 reflects the table's D call only, with no check against the DNA. TRBV12-1 is a pseudogene segment. This CDR3 is built from 16 residues.

The gene calls are TRBV30 and TRBJ2-1; 10 positions match TRBD2. This CDR3 region has 14 residues. Germline V gene sequence: CDR1 GTSNPN, CDR2 SVGIG (reference sequence). The J segment lost 9 bases and the V segment lost 5 bases, leaving 10 bases of the junction unmatched. The DNA for the CDR3 is TGTGCCTGGGGCGGGACTAGCGATGGGGGTGAGCAGTTCTTC. Protein sequence: CAWGGTSDGGEQFF.

J is TRBJ2-1 and V is TRBV30; 13 bases are shared with TRBD2. This CDR3 region has 16 residues. Trimming removed 2 bases from V and 7 bases from J; junction bases left unmatched: 8. From germline, CDR1 is GTSNPN and CDR2 SVGIG (reference sequence). As DNA, the CDR3 is TGTGCCTGGAGTTCCCTTACTAGCGGGGGGGGAAATGAGCAGTTCTTC. Translating it yields CAWSSLTSGGGNEQFF.

The sample holds one count of this clone. V usage is TRBV6-2 or TRBV6-3 and J usage is TRBJ1-1; possible D gene TRBD1, 5 bases. The CDR3 is made up of 14 amino acids. Trimming pared 6 bases from V and 3 bases from J, leaving 14 bases between. The germline V gene has CDR1 MNHEY and CDR2 SVGEGT. In DNA form, the CDR3 reads TGTGCCAGCAGCCCCCGTTGGGGGGACACTGAAGCTTTCTTT. It yields the protein CASSPRWGDTEAFF.

The gene calls are TRBV6-5 and TRBJ2-1, with 13 bases lining up with TRBD2. V lost 8 bases to trimming and J lost 4 bases; unmatched junction nucleotides: 5. This CDR3 region has 15 residues. Germline lookup yields CDR1 MNHEY and CDR2 SVGAGI. The DNA of the CDR3 is TGTGCCAGCGTGAGGACTAGCGGGGGATACAATGAGCAGTTCTTC. This sequence encodes CASVRTSGGYNEQFF.

V and J are TRBV27 and TRBJ1-1; TRBD1 matches at 10 bases. The CDR3 totals 14 residues. The trim removed 5 bases at V and 5 bases at J, leaving 5 bases unmatched. Germline loops: CDR1 MNHEY, CDR2 SMNVEV (reference sequence). CDR3 sequence: CASSRQGALTEAFF. In DNA, the CDR3 is TGTGCCAGCAGTCGACAGGGGGCGTTGACTGAAGCTTTCTTT.

The chain links TRBV27 to TRBJ1-1; 7 bases match TRBD1. The CDR3 is 14 residues long. V trimming: 1 base; J trimming: 1 base; junction bases outside the gene matches: 0. The germline V gene has CDR1 MNHEY and CDR2 SMNVEV (reference sequence). This chain's CDR3 is CASSLYRGNTEAFF. The CDR3 nucleotides are TGTGCCAGCAGTTTATACAGGGGGAACACTGAAGCTTTCTTT.

The chain uses TRBV11-2 and TRBJ1-2; D not certain. With 1 base removed from V and 4 bases from J, the gap between germline ends came to 7 bases. The germline V gene has CDR1 SGHAT and CDR2 FQNNGV. This CDR3 contains 13 residues. DNA for the CDR3: TGTGCCAGCAGCTTAGGCAGATTCTATGGCTACACCTTC. Protein product: CASSLGRFYGYTF.

Notes on this clone: The same CDR3 also results from other DNA sequences found in this sample. The V call is TRBV5-1, the J call TRBJ1-1; 7 positions match TRBD1. Germline V lookup: CDR1 SGHRS, CDR2 YFSETQ. The CDR3 has 14 residues. V gave up 3 bases and J gave up 2 bases; unmatched junction bases: 4. CDR3 region: CASSWTGGNTEAFF. The CDR3 coding sequence is TGCGCCAGCAGCTGGACAGGAGGAAACACTGAAGCTTTCTTT.